One sample yielded the 15 T cell receptor beta chains listed below, sequenced in a study of blood T cell repertoires in COVID-19. Assay: immunoSEQ multiplex PCR; the TCRdb copy retains only in-frame clones and omits some. The table includes roughly 53,000 clones, about 86% detected once. The sample consisted of peripheral blood. The receptors stem from a man in his forties or fifties with active COVID-19.

The chain carries TRBV5-1 and TRBJ2-2; 7 positions agree with TRBD2. Germline CDR1 reads SGHRS; CDR2 reads YFSETQ. V was clipped by 0 bases and J by 4 bases; unmatched bases: 6. This CDR3 spans 16 amino acids. CDR3 in DNA: TGCGCCAGCAGCTTGGACCGGACTAGTAGCACCGGGGAGCTGTTTTTT. This gives the protein CASSLDRTSSTGELFF.

The chain couples TRBV19 to TRBJ2-7; 9 bases match TRBD1. The CDR3 is 15 amino acids. Germline loops: CDR1 LNHDA, CDR2 SQIVND (reference sequence). With V trimmed by 5 bases and J by 2 bases, 7 bases remained unmatched. The chain's CDR3 is CASSWTGDFTYEQYF. The CDR3 DNA reads as TGTGCCAGTAGTTGGACAGGGGATTTTACCTACGAGCAGTACTTC.

The chain recombines TRBV6-5 with TRBJ1-6; D is perhaps TRBD1 (5 bases). The CDR3 runs to 14 residues. CDR1 is MNHEY and CDR2 is SVGAGI in the germline V gene. V lost 4 bases to trimming and J lost 9 bases, with 13 bases between them. The CDR3 sequence is CASSWGSGSSPLHF. The CDR3 DNA is TGTGCCAGCAGTTGGGGGAGCGGGAGTTCACCCCTCCACTTT.

V and J are TRBV5-1 and TRBJ2-1, with 13 bases matching TRBD2. V trimming: 5 bases; J trimming: 15 bases; junction bases outside the gene matches: 11. Germline V gene sequence: CDR1 SGHRS, CDR2 YFSETQ. The CDR3 length is 14 residues. DNA for the CDR3: TGCGCCAGCAGGTGGACTAGCGGGAGTTTGGAACGGTTCTTC. It translates to CASRWTSGSLERFF. The full variable domain, in which reference TRBV5-1 and TRBJ2-1 provide the parts outside the CDR3, is KAGVTQTPRYLIKTRGQQVTLSCSPISGHRSVSWYQQTPGQGLQFLFEYFSETQRNKGNFPGRFSGRQFSNSRSEMNVSTLELGDSALYLCASRWTSGSLERFFGPGTRLTVL.

The V gene is TRBV6-1, the J gene TRBJ2-7; TRBD2 agrees at 9 bases. There are 14 residues in the CDR3. From germline, CDR1 is MNHNS and CDR2 SASEGT. The V and J ends lost 2 bases and 4 bases, in that order; junction bases with no gene match: 3. CDR3 sequence (DNA): TGTGCCAGCAGTGAATTAGCGGGAGAATACGAGCAGTACTTC. It translates to CASSELAGEYEQYF.

The rearrangement links TRBV19 to TRBJ2-1, with TRBD2 matching 8 bases. Germline CDR1 and CDR2: LNHDA and SQIVND (reference sequence). The CDR3 loop spans 14 amino acids. The V and J ends lost 7 bases and 4 bases, in that order; junction bases with no gene match: 6. CDR3 DNA sequence: TGTGCCAGTACCCCGGCTAGCGGGTACAATGAGCAGTTCTTC. This translates into CASTPASGYNEQFF.

The J gene is TRBJ2-5, the V gene TRBV9; TRBD1 might be the D (6 bases). V was trimmed by 0 bases and J by 5 bases, leaving 17 bases between them. The germline gives CDR1 SGDLS, CDR2 YYNGEE. The CDR3 is 16 amino acids. CDR3 bases: TGTGCCAGCAGCGTAGGAGGGGCAGGGGTATTGGAGACCCAGTACTTC. It codes for CASSVGGAGVLETQYF.

This clone is a singleton in its sample. The J gene is TRBJ2-7, the V gene TRBV19, with a possible D match to TRBD2 (5 bases). Trimming removed 5 bases from V and 2 bases from J, with 25 bases in between. Germline loops: CDR1 LNHDA, CDR2 SQIVND (reference sequence). This CDR3 is built from 18 residues. CDR3 in amino acids: CASSYPGGLPGSTYEQYF. CDR3 DNA: TGTGCCAGTAGTTACCCTGGAGGATTACCCGGCTCTACCTACGAGCAGTACTTC.

V usage is TRBV19 and J usage is TRBJ1-1; 7 nucleotides line up with TRBD1. The CDR3 loop spans 15 amino acids. V was pared by 4 bases and J by 4 bases, with 9 bases of the junction left unmatched. From germline, CDR1 is LNHDA and CDR2 SQIVND (reference sequence). The CDR3 nucleotides are TGTGCCAGTAGTACCGACAGGGTAAGGAGCACTGAAGCTTTCTTT. This gives the protein CASSTDRVRSTEAFF.

The CDR3 loop reads CASSPTGSNTEAFF. DNA for the CDR3: TGCGCCAGCAGCCCCACAGGGTCTAACACTGAAGCTTTCTTT. The chain carries TRBV5-1 and TRBJ1-1; weak D call: TRBD1 (6 bases). Trimming took off 4 bases at V and 2 bases at J, with 12 bases between the two ends. The germline gives CDR1 SGHRS, CDR2 YFSETQ. This CDR3 region has 14 residues.

This clone was picked up one time. The chain uses TRBV20-1 and TRBJ1-6; a weak D match, TRBD1 (6 bases). The CDR3 contains 17 residues. Germline loops: CDR1 DFQATT, CDR2 SNEGSKA (reference sequence). Trimming cost V 3 bases and J 13 bases, with 28 bases left between them. CDR3: CSASFIDGGGGGSPLHF. The DNA for the CDR3 is TGCAGTGCTAGTTTCATAGACGGCGGGGGCGGTGGGAGCCCCCTCCACTTT.

The chain uses TRBV6-1 and TRBJ1-1; tentatively, D is TRBD1 (6 bases). In germline, CDR1 is MNHNS, CDR2 SASEGT. CDR3 length equals 14 residues. V was shortened by 3 bases and J by 0 bases, with 8 bases between the two germline ends. CDR3: CASSDRQVNTEAFF. CDR3 nucleotide sequence: TGTGCCAGCAGTGATAGACAGGTGAACACTGAAGCTTTCTTT.

V and J are TRBV4-1 and TRBJ2-1; possibly TRBD2 for D (7 bases). With 0 bases removed from V and 0 bases from J, the gap between germline ends came to 12 bases. CDR3 length: 17 amino acids. Germline V gives CDR1 MGHRA, CDR2 YSYEKL. Here the CDR3 DNA reads TGCGCCAGCAGCCAAGAGGGGGGGCTCAGCTCCTACAATGAGCAGTTCTTC. Encoded protein: CASSQEGGLSSYNEQFF.

V is TRBV11-3 and J is TRBJ2-5, with D possibly being TRBD1 (6 bases). V lost 5 bases, J lost 2 bases, and 9 bases lay in between. Germline V gene lookup returns CDR1 SGHNT and CDR2 YENEEA. CDR3 size: 13 residues. In DNA, the CDR3 is TGTGCCAGCAGCAAGGACAGTCAAGAGACCCAGTACTTC. Protein: CASSKDSQETQYF.

The chain employs TRBV27 and TRBJ1-1; D possibly corresponds to TRBD1 (5 bases). Trimming removed 6 bases at V and 0 bases at J, with 8 bases between. The CDR3 is made up of 13 amino acids. The germline gives CDR1 MNHEY, CDR2 SMNVEV (reference sequence). DNA for the CDR3: TGTGCCAGCAGGACAGTGGTGAACACTGAAGCTTTCTTT. It is translated as CASRTVVNTEAFF.